This TCR beta chain is drawn from a study of identical twins. Between the trimmed V and J ends, which lost 5 bases and 7 bases, there was a span of 12 bases. CDR3 length: 12 amino acids. Germline lookup yields CDR1 SGHRS and CDR2 YFSETQ. Findings of the study overall: There were fewer insertions in abundant cord blood beta clonotypes, but memory repertoires showed no such pattern. Zero-insertion results could be subject to partial confounding by invariant MAIT and iNKT cells.

This clonotype showed up just a few times. Its cognate antigen is unknown. The cDNA had a unique molecular identifier and a template-switch universal primer site. Using its own MiXCR run on the 5' RACE reads, TCRdb lists one record per CDR3 protein. The table shows 500,000 to 650,000 distinct CDR3 sequences, with under 8.5% occurring only once. The same data also contributed to another study, on yellow fever vaccine responses in identical twins. In that study: Reportedly, twins showed a vaccine T cell response that looked partly convergent and partly personalized.

This sequence was found in a woman between 18 and 29 years old in good health. V usage is TRBV5-1 and J usage is TRBJ1-2; D is unclear. Specimen: PBMCs. This CDR3 is CASRDGQLGYTF. CDR3 DNA sequence: TGCGCCAGCAGGGACGGCCAGCTTGGCTACACCTTC.